Detailed here is one T cell receptor (beta chain). Its antigen is still unknown. The record has no base qualities; no much larger clone is one base away. The sample originates from a study of beta chain features in type 1 diabetes (dated by TCRdb to the late 2010s). Regarding the study in general: Patients and healthy donors did not differ in mean age, gender distribution, total cell number or subset yield. In the study, recently diagnosed type 1 diabetes patients and matched healthy donors were compared on the TCRB repertoires of their sorted circulating CD4+ T cell subsets. Whereas all 28 donors provided naive and central memory subsets, regulatory and stem cell-like memory subsets were isolated from just 8 patients and about 8 healthy donors. A total of approximately 110,000,000 sorted cells were examined across all samples, and a strong correlation was observed between cell number per subset and RNA yield.

The High Capacity cDNA Reverse Transcription Kit was used to reverse transcribe all of the isolated RNA, meaning that expressed TCRB transcripts were what got sequenced. Deep immunoSEQ sequencing was applied to naive, central memory and regulatory T cell samples, giving an average of roughly 3.6 million total reads per sample. Sorted cells were lysed in RLT buffer and RNA was extracted with DNase-treated RNeasy Micro or Mini kits, depending on cell number. Each cell subset was processed on its own to prevent cross-contamination, while patient and healthy donor samples were processed together. The immunoSEQ multiplex PCR was used to amplify TCRB sequences from cDNA, generating 87-bp fragments that spanned the CDR3 region. Amplicons were sequenced on the Illumina HiSeq platform. In the original analysis: PCR bias was corrected computationally using synthetic template baselines, and reads within Hamming distance 2 were collapsed, with unmergeable singletons discarded. By aligning reads against IMGT, V, D and J genes, CDR3 length, and insertions or deletions at six rearrangement sites were assigned. Within each subset, clonotype counts were normalized to sorted cell number, and only after that were true diversity and Gini coefficients computed with the tcR R package. The overlap coefficient, calculated on TCRB nucleotide sequences, was used to measure repertoire sharing. Out-of-frame TCRB sequences from naive cells were analyzed as a proxy for the pre-selection repertoire. TCRdb took this table from immuneACCESS and kept in-frame rearrangements with V and J called. Such tables lack part of the clones; where checked against another copy, unresolved V genes explain under half of the gap, and the rest is unexplained. That table furnishes V, J and clone size, whereas the DNA furnished D and trimming. The sample profile shows nearly 250,000 clones; less than 15% of them were found once. The leading ten clones occupy about 0.026% of the sample.

The full study reports these points: Because cDNA rather than genomic DNA was sequenced, highly expressing activated cells could have been over-represented, although no difference in activation and CD3 levels was found between groups. In all four CD4+ subsets, TCRB CDR3 length was moderately but significantly shorter in type 1 diabetes patients. Patients with type 1 diabetes made fewer insertions and deleted more nucleotides at VDJ recombination sites, implying thymic rearrangement abnormalities. Naive, central memory and regulatory TCRB repertoires appeared to be more similar among patients than among healthy donors. Shorter templates might have been favored by PCR, but patient and control samples were amplified and corrected together, so both groups would have been affected equally by any skew. Because small numbers of individuals were included in the HLA sub-analyses, any influence of HLA type on TCRB rearrangement was left unresolved.

Each donor gave one peripheral blood draw, roughly 110 mL on average, collected into heparinised tubes. Naive, central memory, regulatory and stem cell-like memory CD4+ T cells were sorted on a BD FACSAria II using a panel including CD45RO, CCR7, CD25, CD127, CD95 and CD27. A purity above 95% was achieved for all sorted populations. PBMCs were separated immediately by Lymphoprep density gradient centrifugation and were stained directly, without being cultured. So that batch effects would be minimized, each experiment stained and sorted samples in pairs, pairing one healthy donor with one patient. The CDR3 measures 15 amino acids from cysteine to phenylalanine. The entry retains the CDR3 DNA only, 45 bases that are in frame from base 1. Deletion took 0 bases off V and 4 bases off J, with a span of 12 bases between the germline ends. As encoded in the germline V gene (reference sequence), CDR1 is LNHNV while CDR2 is YYDKDF.

The sequence derives from a middle-aged woman in good health. Here the chain combines TRBV15 and TRBJ1-2; perhaps TRBD1 is the D gene, with 6 bases matching. Sequenced: naive CD4+ T cells from blood. Interpreted using the paper, the cell subset or site label stands for: true naive CD4+ T cells. The nucleotide sequence is TGTGCCACCAGCAGAGAGCCGGGACAAGGCTATGGCTACACCTTC. Translated, this gives CATSREPGQGYGYTF.